This TCR beta chain was found in a study of healthy donors' naive CD4 and CD8 T cells. Study as a whole: All functional IMGT TCR alpha variants were covered by new primers. Points from the study as a whole: Naive CD4+ and CD8+ cells reportedly differed in usage of most V and J genes. The study did not address homeostatic proliferation effects in naive T cells.

CDR3 length: 13 amino acids. CDR1 is GTSNPN, CDR2 SVGIG, per germline (reference sequence). Trimming took 5 bases from V and 2 from J, leaving 13 bases between them. To note about this clonotype: What it binds is unknown.

CD4+CD8-CD45RO-CD45RA+ cells were naive CD4+; CD8+CD4-CD45RA+CD27bright cells were naive CD8+. Each TCR library used around 500 ng of total RNA and a linear amplification protocol. TCRdb itself ran the reads through MiXCR, one entry per CDR3 protein. The sample contains about 180,000 distinct CDR3 sequences, around 80% of which appear only once. Sequencing input: naive CD4+ and CD8+ T cells sorted from blood, pooled from several donors. V usage is TRBV30 and J usage is TRBJ2-7; D tentatively reads TRBD1 or TRBD2 (6 bases each). The sequence was collected from a pool of human donors in good health; the sample pools cells from several healthy donors. The DNA for the CDR3 is TGTGCCTGGGGGTTCCGGGGGCCCTACGAGCAGTACTTC. Translation: CAWGFRGPYEQYF. Full variable domain (remainder filled in from reference TRBV30 and TRBJ2-7): SQTIHQWPATLVQPVGSPLSLECTVEGTSNPNLYWYRQAAGRGLQLLFYSVGIGQISSEVPQNLSASRPQDRQFILSSKKLLLSDSGFYLCAWGFRGPYEQYFGPGTRLTVT.